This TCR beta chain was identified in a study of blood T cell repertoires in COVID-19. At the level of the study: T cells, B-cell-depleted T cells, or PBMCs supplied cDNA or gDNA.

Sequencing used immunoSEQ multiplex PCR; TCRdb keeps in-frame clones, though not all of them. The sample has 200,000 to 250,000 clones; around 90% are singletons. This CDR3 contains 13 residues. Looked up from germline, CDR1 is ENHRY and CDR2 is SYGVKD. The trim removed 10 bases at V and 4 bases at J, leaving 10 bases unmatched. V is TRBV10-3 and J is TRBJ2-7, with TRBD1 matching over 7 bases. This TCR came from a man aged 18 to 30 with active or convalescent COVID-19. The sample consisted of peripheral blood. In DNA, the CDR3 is TGTGCCACAACTCCGGGACAGACTTACGAGCAGTACTTC. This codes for CATTPGQTYEQYF.